This record covers a single TCR beta chain. This entry is derived from a study of blood T cell repertoires in COVID-19. About the research overall: PBMCs, B-cell-depleted T cells, or T cells provided the cDNA or gDNA that made up the material.

This CDR3 comprises 15 residues. V lost 0 bases and J 0 bases, leaving 9 bases between the germline ends. From germline, CDR1 is SGHRS and CDR2 YFSETQ. The assay was immunoSEQ multiplex PCR, and TCRdb's table has in-frame clones only and misses some. The table records about 210,000 clones, 92% of them present only once. The source is a man under 40 with acute or convalescent COVID-19. Sequenced material: peripheral blood. This chain links TRBV5-1 with TRBJ1-1; a weak D match, TRBD1 (6 bases). The CDR3 bases are TGCGCCAGCAGCTTGGATGGGGGCATGAACACTGAAGCTTTCTTT. The encoded protein is CASSLDGGMNTEAFF.